This T cell receptor beta chain was identified during a study of shared clonotypes between healthy human individuals. The CDR3 extends over 15 amino acids. V dropped 5 bases and J dropped 3 bases, with 13 bases sitting between them. CDR1 and CDR2 (germline): MNHEY, SMNVEV (reference sequence). The assay was run at deep level. Libraries were prepared by immunoSEQ multiplex PCR; TCRdb keeps only in-frame clonotypes and omits some of them. The sample records 450,000 to 500,000 clones, approximately 84% being singletons. The receptor was isolated from a woman in her thirties or forties in good health. Some clones in this sample may be carry-over from other donors' samples. The sequenced sample was PBMCs. This chain connects TRBV27 to TRBJ2-2; D is ambiguous. The CDR3 here is CASSASDGYTGELFF. The CDR3 nucleotides read TGTGCCAGCAGTGCCTCCGACGGATACACCGGGGAGCTGTTTTTT.